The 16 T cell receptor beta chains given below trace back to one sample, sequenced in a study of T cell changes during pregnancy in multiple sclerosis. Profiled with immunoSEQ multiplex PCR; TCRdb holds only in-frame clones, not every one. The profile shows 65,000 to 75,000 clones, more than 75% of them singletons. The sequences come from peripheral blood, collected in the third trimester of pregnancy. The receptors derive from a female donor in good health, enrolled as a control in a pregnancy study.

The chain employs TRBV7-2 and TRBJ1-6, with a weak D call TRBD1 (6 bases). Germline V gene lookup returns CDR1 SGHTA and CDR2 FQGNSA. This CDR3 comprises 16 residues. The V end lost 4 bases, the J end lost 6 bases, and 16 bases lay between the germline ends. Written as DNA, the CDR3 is TGTGCCAGCAGCTCCCCCCTGCAAGGGGGTAATTCACCCCTCCACTTT. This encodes CASSSPLQGGNSPLHF.

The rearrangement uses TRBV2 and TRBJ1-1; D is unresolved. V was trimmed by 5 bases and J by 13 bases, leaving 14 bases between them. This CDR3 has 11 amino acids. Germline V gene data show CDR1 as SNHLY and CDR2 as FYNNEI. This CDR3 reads CASSKKLGCFF. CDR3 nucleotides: TGTGCCAGCAGTAAAAAACTCGGGTGTTTCTTT.

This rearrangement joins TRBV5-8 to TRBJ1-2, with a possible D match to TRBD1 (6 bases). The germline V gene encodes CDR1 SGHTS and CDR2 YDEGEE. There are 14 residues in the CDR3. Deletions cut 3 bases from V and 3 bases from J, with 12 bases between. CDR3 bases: TGTGCCAGCAGCTACAGAGGGGGGGACTATGGCTACACCTTC. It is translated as CASSYRGGDYGYTF.

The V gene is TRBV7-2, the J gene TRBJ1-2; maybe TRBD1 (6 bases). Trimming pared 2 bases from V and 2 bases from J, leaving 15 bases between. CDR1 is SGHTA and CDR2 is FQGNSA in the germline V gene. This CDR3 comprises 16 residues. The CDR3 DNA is TGTGCCAGCAGCTTAATTACAGGGATAGCGAACTATGGCTACACCTTC. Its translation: CASSLITGIANYGYTF.

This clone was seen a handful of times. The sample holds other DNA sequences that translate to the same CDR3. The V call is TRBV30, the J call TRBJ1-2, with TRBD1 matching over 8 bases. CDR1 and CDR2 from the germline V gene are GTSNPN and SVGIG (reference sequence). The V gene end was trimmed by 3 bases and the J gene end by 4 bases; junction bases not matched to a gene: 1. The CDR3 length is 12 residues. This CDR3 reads CAWSTGGYGYTF. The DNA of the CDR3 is TGTGCCTGGAGCACAGGGGGCTATGGCTACACCTTC.

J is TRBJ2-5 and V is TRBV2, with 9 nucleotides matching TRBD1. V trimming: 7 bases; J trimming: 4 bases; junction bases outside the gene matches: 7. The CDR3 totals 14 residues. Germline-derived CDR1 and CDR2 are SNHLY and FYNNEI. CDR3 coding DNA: TGTGCCAGCAAGCAAGGACAGGGGAGAGAGACCCAGTACTTC. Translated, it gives CASKQGQGRETQYF.

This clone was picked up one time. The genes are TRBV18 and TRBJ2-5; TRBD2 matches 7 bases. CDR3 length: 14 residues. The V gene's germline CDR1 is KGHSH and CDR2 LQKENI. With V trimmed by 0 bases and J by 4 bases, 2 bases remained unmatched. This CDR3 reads CASSPPGGGETQYF. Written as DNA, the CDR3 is TGTGCCAGCTCACCACCGGGCGGGGGAGAGACCCAGTACTTC.

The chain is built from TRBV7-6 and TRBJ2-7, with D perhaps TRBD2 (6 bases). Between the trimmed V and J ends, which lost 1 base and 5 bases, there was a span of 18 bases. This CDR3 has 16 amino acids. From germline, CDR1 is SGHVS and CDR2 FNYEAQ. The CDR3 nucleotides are TGTGCCAGCAGCTTAGTTACAGGAGGGAAGCTCCACGAGCAGTACTTC. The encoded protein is CASSLVTGGKLHEQYF.

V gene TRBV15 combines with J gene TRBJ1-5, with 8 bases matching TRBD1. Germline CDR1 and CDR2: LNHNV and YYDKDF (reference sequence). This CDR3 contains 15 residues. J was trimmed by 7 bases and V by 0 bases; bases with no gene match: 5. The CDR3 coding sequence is TGTGCCACCAGCAGAGATCAGGGGGCAGGACAGCCCCAGCATTTT. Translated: CATSRDQGAGQPQHF.

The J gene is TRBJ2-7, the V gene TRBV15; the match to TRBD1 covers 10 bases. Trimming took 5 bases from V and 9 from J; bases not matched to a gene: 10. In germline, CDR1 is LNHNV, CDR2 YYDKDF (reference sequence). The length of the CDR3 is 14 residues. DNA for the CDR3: TGTGCCACCAGCCACGGGACAGGGGAGGGCTTGCAGTACTTC. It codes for CATSHGTGEGLQYF.

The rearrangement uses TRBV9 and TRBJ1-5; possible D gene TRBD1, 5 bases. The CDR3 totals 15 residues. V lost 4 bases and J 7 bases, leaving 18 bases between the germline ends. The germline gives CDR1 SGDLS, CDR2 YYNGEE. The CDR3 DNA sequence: TGTGCCAGCAGCCTGACAGTTGGGGTCGGGCAGCCCCAGCATTTT. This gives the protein CASSLTVGVGQPQHF.

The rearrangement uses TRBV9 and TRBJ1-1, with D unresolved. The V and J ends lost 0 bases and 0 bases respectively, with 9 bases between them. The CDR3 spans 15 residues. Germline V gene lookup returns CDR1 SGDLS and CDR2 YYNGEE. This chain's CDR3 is CASSVGDAVNTEAFF. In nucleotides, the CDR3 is TGTGCCAGCAGCGTAGGAGATGCGGTGAACACTGAAGCTTTCTTT.

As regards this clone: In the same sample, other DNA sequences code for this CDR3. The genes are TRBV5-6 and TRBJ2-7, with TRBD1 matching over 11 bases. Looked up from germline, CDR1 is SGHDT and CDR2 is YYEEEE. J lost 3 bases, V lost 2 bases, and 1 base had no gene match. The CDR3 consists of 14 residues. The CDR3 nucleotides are TGTGCCAGCAGCTTCGGGACAGGGGGCTACGAGCAGTACTTC. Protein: CASSFGTGGYEQYF. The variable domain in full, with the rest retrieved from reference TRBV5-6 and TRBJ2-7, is DAGVTQSPTHLIKTRGQQVTLRCSPKSGHDTVSWYQQALGQGPQFIFQYYEEEERQRGNFPDRFSGHQFPNYSSELNVNALLLGDSALYLCASSFGTGGYEQYFGPGTRLTVT.

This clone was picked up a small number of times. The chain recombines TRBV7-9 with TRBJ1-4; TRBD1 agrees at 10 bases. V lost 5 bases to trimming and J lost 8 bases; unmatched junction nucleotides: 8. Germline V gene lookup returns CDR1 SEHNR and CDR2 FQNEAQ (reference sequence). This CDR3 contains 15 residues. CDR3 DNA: TGTGCCAGCAGCCTGGGTAGGGGACAGGGGGAAAAACTGTTTTTT. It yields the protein CASSLGRGQGEKLFF.

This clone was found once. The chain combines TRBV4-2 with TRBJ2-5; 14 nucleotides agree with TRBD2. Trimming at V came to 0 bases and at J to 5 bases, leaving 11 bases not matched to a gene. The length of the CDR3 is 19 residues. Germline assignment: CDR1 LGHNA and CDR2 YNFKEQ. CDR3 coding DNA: TGTGCCAGCAGCCAAGAATCGCGGACTAGCGGGGGGAGGTTGGAGACCCAGTACTTC. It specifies CASSQESRTSGGRLETQYF.

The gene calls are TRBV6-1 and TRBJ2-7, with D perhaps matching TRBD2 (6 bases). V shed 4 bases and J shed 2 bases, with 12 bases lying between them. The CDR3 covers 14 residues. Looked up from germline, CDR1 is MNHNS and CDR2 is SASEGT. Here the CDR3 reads CASSAGGGTYEQYF. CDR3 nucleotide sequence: TGTGCCAGCAGTGCCGGGGGAGGAACCTACGAGCAGTACTTC.